Listed below are T cell receptor beta chains from one sample, sequenced in a study of radiotherapy plus CTLA-4 blockade in lung cancer. Generated by immunoSEQ multiplex PCR, the TCRdb table keeps only in-frame clones and is missing some. Here the sample spans 95,000 to 150,000 clones, 70% to 90% being singletons. The sample was peripheral blood, taken from a patient treated with radiotherapy plus ipilimumab. Source of these receptors: a human donor with non-small cell lung cancer that progressed on radiotherapy plus ipilimumab. Each CDR3 is given with its conserved first and last residue. D genes are given only for firm matches. Not every row has a clone size; where given, it reads once, few, many or a size class.

>once|TRBD1|TRBJ2-7|TRBV25-1
CASSRTGGSYEQYF
TGTGCCAGCAGCCGGACAGGGGGCTCCTACGAGCAGTACTTC
>.|.|TRBJ2-7|TRBV6-1
CASSEAVGRLTYEQYF
TGTGCCAGCAGTGAAGCGGTAGGACGATTAACCTACGAGCAGTACTTC
>.|.|TRBJ1-5|TRBV19
CASSIVWGGNQPQHF
TGTGCCAGTAGTATAGTTTGGGGAGGCAATCAGCCCCAGCATTTT
>few|TRBD2|TRBJ2-1|TRBV5-1
CASSEVAGAEYNEQFF
TGCGCCAGCAGCGAGGTAGCGGGAGCAGAATACAATGAGCAGTTCTTC
>.|.|TRBJ1-1|TRBV6-5
CASSYGAENTEAFF
TGTGCCAGCAGTTACGGGGCTGAGAACACTGAAGCTTTCTTT
>.|.|TRBJ1-3|TRBV19
CASSPRLNTIYF
TGTGCCAGTAGTCCCCGCCTAAACACCATATATTTT
>.|.|TRBJ2-1|TRBV6-5
CASSYQGSYNEQFF
TGTGCCAGCAGTTATCAGGGCTCCTACAATGAGCAGTTCTTC
>once|.|TRBJ2-7|TRBV6-6
CASSPGTSTSEQYF
TGTGCCAGCAGCCCGGGAACTAGCACCAGCGAGCAGTACTTC
>.|.|TRBJ1-5|TRBV28
CASSPGGRGNQPQHF
TGTGCCAGCTCCCCTGGGGGCAGAGGCAATCAGCCCCAGCATTTT
>.|.|TRBJ1-1|TRBV6-6
CATRLGGSDTEAFF
TGTGCCACCCGCCTGGGAGGGTCGGACACTGAAGCTTTCTTT
>.|TRBD1|TRBJ2-1|TRBV10-3
CAIGETGGWDEQFF
TGTGCCATCGGGGAGACAGGGGGCTGGGATGAGCAGTTCTTC
>.|.|TRBJ1-5|TRBV7-8
CASSLPPVSNQPQHF
TGTGCCAGCAGCTTACCGCCAGTTAGCAATCAGCCCCAGCATTTT
>.|.|TRBJ2-7|TRBV14
CASSQGQFPEDSYEQYF
TGTGCCAGCAGCCAAGGACAGTTCCCCGAAGATAGCTACGAGCAGTACTTC
>.|TRBD2|TRBJ2-1|TRBV13
CASTSFSGRVNEQFF
TGTGCCAGCACATCCTTTAGCGGGAGGGTCAATGAGCAGTTCTTC
>.|.|TRBJ2-7|TRBV9
CASSVRMGYEQYF
TGTGCCAGCAGCGTCCGTATGGGTTACGAGCAGTACTTC
>few|.|TRBJ1-2|TRBV19
CASSVSLNYGYTF
TGTGCCAGTAGTGTAAGCCTCAACTATGGCTACACCTTC
>.|.|TRBJ2-7|TRBV7-2
CASSSEGGYEQYF
TGTGCCAGCAGCTCAGAGGGGGGATACGAGCAGTACTTC
>.|.|TRBJ2-3|TRBV4-2
CASSQGGGLDTQYF
TGTGCCAGCAGCCAAGGAGGTGGGCTAGATACGCAGTATTTT
>.|.|TRBJ1-1|TRBV6-1
CASSEAYGGRAEAFF
TGTGCCAGCAGTGAAGCGTACGGGGGTAGGGCTGAAGCTTTCTTT
>once|.|TRBJ2-2|TRBV6-1
CASSEGVITGELFF
TGTGCCAGCAGTGAAGGGGTGATAACCGGGGAGCTGTTTTTT
>.|TRBD1|TRBJ1-1|TRBV7-9
CASSLGVTGGGLKTEAFF
TGTGCCAGCAGCTTAGGCGTGACAGGGGGCGGGTTGAAAACTGAAGCTTTCTTT
>once|.|TRBJ2-5|TRBV11-2
CASSLLPEETQYF
TGTGCCAGCAGCTTATTGCCAGAAGAGACCCAGTACTTC